This T cell receptor beta chain was observed in a study of blood T cell repertoires in COVID-19. Here immunoSEQ multiplex PCR was the method, and the copy in TCRdb shows in-frame clones only, minus some. The sample lists 95,000 to 100,000 clones, 92% occurring once. After removal of 7 bases from V and 9 bases from J, the junction contained 3 bases not matched to a gene. The CDR3 contains 11 residues. CDR1 and CDR2 from the germline V gene are MNHEY and SVGAGI. V and J are TRBV6-5 and TRBJ2-1; 7 nucleotides match TRBD1. This sequence originates from a man between 50 and 59 years old with active COVID-19. The sample comprised peripheral blood. The CDR3 sequence: CASIGTAEQFF. The CDR3 DNA reads as TGTGCCAGCATCGGGACAGCTGAGCAGTTCTTC.